Listed below are T cell receptor beta chains from one sample, sequenced in a study of OX40 agonist ivuxolimab in advanced cancers. Libraries were prepared by immunoSEQ multiplex PCR; TCRdb keeps only in-frame clonotypes and omits some of them. The sample holds tens of thousands of clones, approximately 80% seen once. Sequenced material: CD4+ or CD8+ T cells sorted from blood, taken in a trial of the OX40 agonist ivuxolimab. The receptors were gathered from an adult with an advanced solid tumor such as melanoma, head and neck, liver or kidney cancer. Each CDR3 is given with its conserved first and last residue. Each record gives: clone size, V gene, J gene, D gene, CDR3 DNA, CDR3 protein. A D gene is named only where the DNA matches it firmly. Not all rows give a size; the values are once, few, many and, for expanded clones, a class.

clone size: -; V gene: TRBV9; J gene: TRBJ1-2; D gene: -; CDR3 DNA: TGTGCCAGCCAAGGGCAAGGCTACACCTTC; CDR3 protein: CASQGQGYTF
clone size: -; V gene: TRBV6-4; J gene: TRBJ1-2; D gene: -; CDR3 DNA: TGTGCCAGCAGTCCGACAGGCTTTAACTATGGCTACACCTTC; CDR3 protein: CASSPTGFNYGYTF
clone size: once; V gene: TRBV10-3; J gene: TRBJ2-2; D gene: -; CDR3 DNA: TGTGCCTTACAGGGAAATACCGGGGAGCTGTTTTTT; CDR3 protein: CALQGNTGELFF
clone size: -; V gene: TRBV15; J gene: TRBJ1-1; D gene: -; CDR3 DNA: TGTGCCACCAGCAGAGATCGTGCGTTGAACACTGAAGCTTTCTTT; CDR3 protein: CATSRDRALNTEAFF
clone size: -; V gene: TRBV5-1; J gene: TRBJ2-7; D gene: -; CDR3 DNA: TGCGCCAGCAGCTATGGATCCGAGCAGTACTTC; CDR3 protein: CASSYGSEQYF
clone size: -; V gene: TRBV27; J gene: TRBJ2-7; D gene: -; CDR3 DNA: TGTGCCAGCAGTTTAAAAGGCAGGGGACTGATAATGAGCGAGCAGTACTTC; CDR3 protein: CASSLKGRGLIMSEQYF
clone size: -; V gene: TRBV11-1; J gene: TRBJ2-7; D gene: -; CDR3 DNA: TGTGCCAGCAGCACTAGGCAGTACGAGCAGTACTTC; CDR3 protein: CASSTRQYEQYF
clone size: -; V gene: TRBV21-1; J gene: TRBJ2-2; D gene: -; CDR3 DNA: TGTGCCAGCAGCAAAGGACTCGGGGAGCTGTTTTTT; CDR3 protein: CASSKGLGELFF
clone size: -; V gene: TRBV19; J gene: TRBJ2-2; D gene: TRBD1; CDR3 DNA: TGTGCCAGTAGCAAGACAGGGAAAGGGGAGCTGTTTTTT; CDR3 protein: CASSKTGKGELFF
clone size: -; V gene: TRBV30; J gene: TRBJ2-1; D gene: -; CDR3 DNA: TGTGCCTGGAGTGTACTAGTACCTCCCAGCGATGAGCAGTTCTTC; CDR3 protein: CAWSVLVPPSDEQFF
clone size: -; V gene: TRBV7-2; J gene: TRBJ2-2; D gene: -; CDR3 DNA: TGTGCCAGCAGCTTAGACCTGACCGGGGAGCTGTTTTTT; CDR3 protein: CASSLDLTGELFF
clone size: -; V gene: TRBV28; J gene: TRBJ1-2; D gene: TRBD1; CDR3 DNA: TGTGCCAGCAGTTCCGAGGACAGGGTCTATGGCTACACCTTC; CDR3 protein: CASSSEDRVYGYTF
clone size: -; V gene: TRBV10-3; J gene: TRBJ1-1; D gene: TRBD1; CDR3 DNA: TGTGCCATCAGTGATCGACAGGGGATCGCTGAAGCTTTCTTT; CDR3 protein: CAISDRQGIAEAFF
clone size: -; V gene: TRBV4-3; J gene: TRBJ1-2; D gene: -; CDR3 DNA: TGCGCCAGCAGCCCACACGAGGTGGGCTGGGGCTACACCTTC; CDR3 protein: CASSPHEVGWGYTF
clone size: -; V gene: TRBV5-6; J gene: TRBJ2-7; D gene: TRBD1; CDR3 DNA: TGTGCCAGCAGCTCCCGGGACAGGGGGTCCTACGAGCAGTACTTC; CDR3 protein: CASSSRDRGSYEQYF
clone size: -; V gene: TRBV29-1; J gene: TRBJ2-5; D gene: -; CDR3 DNA: TGCAGCGTTGATGGGGTGGCGGAGGAGACCCAGTACTTC; CDR3 protein: CSVDGVAEETQYF
clone size: -; V gene: TRBV28; J gene: TRBJ2-5; D gene: TRBD2; CDR3 DNA: TGTGCCAGCAGTTTGCGGGACCTAGCGGATTGGGGGAAGACCCAGTACTTC; CDR3 protein: CASSLRDLADWGKTQYF
clone size: -; V gene: TRBV19; J gene: TRBJ1-5; D gene: -; CDR3 DNA: TGTGCCAGTAGTATATTGACAGGTAGCAATCAGCCCCAGCATTTT; CDR3 protein: CASSILTGSNQPQHF
clone size: -; V gene: TRBV6-5; J gene: TRBJ1-3; D gene: -; CDR3 DNA: TGTGCCAGCAGCCCGGATGGAAACACCATATATTTT; CDR3 protein: CASSPDGNTIYF
clone size: few; V gene: TRBV2; J gene: TRBJ2-2; D gene: TRBD2; CDR3 DNA: TGTGCCAGCAGCCCAGGTGGACTAGCGGGGGGAACGAACACCGGGGAGCTGTTTTTT; CDR3 protein: CASSPGGLAGGTNTGELFF
clone size: -; V gene: TRBV6-5; J gene: TRBJ1-2; D gene: -; CDR3 DNA: TGTGCCAGCAGCCGATACAGCGCTACTAACTATGGCTACACCTTC; CDR3 protein: CASSRYSATNYGYTF
clone size: few; V gene: TRBV5-4; J gene: TRBJ2-3; D gene: TRBD2; CDR3 DNA: TGTGCCAGCAGCGTCGGGACTAGCGCTATGCACACAGATACGCAGTATTTT; CDR3 protein: CASSVGTSAMHTDTQYF
clone size: -; V gene: TRBV13; J gene: TRBJ2-5; D gene: -; CDR3 DNA: TGTGCCAGCAGCACAGTCAGGGGCGCGGACCAAGAGACCCAGTACTTC; CDR3 protein: CASSTVRGADQETQYF
clone size: -; V gene: TRBV23-1; J gene: TRBJ1-1; D gene: -; CDR3 DNA: TGCGCCAGCAGTCAATCAGGGATCTTTGAGAACACTGAAGCTTTCTTT; CDR3 protein: CASSQSGIFENTEAFF
clone size: -; V gene: TRBV7-2; J gene: TRBJ2-3; D gene: -; CDR3 DNA: TGTGCCAGCAGCTTACACGGGGTTCCCGCAGATACGCAGTATTTT; CDR3 protein: CASSLHGVPADTQYF
clone size: -; V gene: TRBV19; J gene: TRBJ1-5; D gene: -; CDR3 DNA: TGTGCCAGTCTCGAGGGAGGCAATCAGCCCCAGCATTTT; CDR3 protein: CASLEGGNQPQHF
clone size: -; V gene: TRBV10-1; J gene: TRBJ1-1; D gene: TRBD1; CDR3 DNA: TGCGCCAGCAGTAGGGACAGCCCAAACACTGAAGCTTTCTTT; CDR3 protein: CASSRDSPNTEAFF
clone size: -; V gene: TRBV7-2; J gene: TRBJ2-1; D gene: -; CDR3 DNA: TGTGCCAGCAGCGATAGCGCTTACAATGAGCAGTTCTTC; CDR3 protein: CASSDSAYNEQFF
clone size: -; V gene: TRBV4-1; J gene: TRBJ1-2; D gene: -; CDR3 DNA: TGCGCCAGCAGCCAAGGTCCCAGCAGCTATGGCTACACCTTC; CDR3 protein: CASSQGPSSYGYTF
clone size: -; V gene: TRBV6-5; J gene: TRBJ2-1; D gene: TRBD2; CDR3 DNA: TGTGCCACCTCGACTAGCGGGGGGTACAATGAGCAGTTCTTC; CDR3 protein: CATSTSGGYNEQFF
clone size: -; V gene: TRBV6-6; J gene: TRBJ2-3; D gene: -; CDR3 DNA: TGTGCCAGCAGTTACTCGGGCCAAAATACGCAGTATTTT; CDR3 protein: CASSYSGQNTQYF
clone size: few; V gene: TRBV27; J gene: TRBJ2-7; D gene: TRBD2; CDR3 DNA: TGTGCCAGCAGTTTATCGACTAGCGGCCACGAGCAGTACTTC; CDR3 protein: CASSLSTSGHEQYF
clone size: -; V gene: TRBV4-1; J gene: TRBJ1-3; D gene: -; CDR3 DNA: TGCGCCAGCAGCCAAGCGCCCCGGGCTGGGAACACCATATATTTT; CDR3 protein: CASSQAPRAGNTIYF
clone size: -; V gene: TRBV19; J gene: TRBJ1-1; D gene: -; CDR3 DNA: TGTGCCAGTAAGCTCATGAACACTGAAGCTTTCTTT; CDR3 protein: CASKLMNTEAFF
clone size: -; V gene: TRBV12-2; J gene: TRBJ2-7; D gene: -; CDR3 DNA: TGTGCAAGGGCGAACCGGGCCCAAGACCCCTACGAGCAGTACTTC; CDR3 protein: CARANRAQDPYEQYF
clone size: -; V gene: TRBV18; J gene: TRBJ1-4; D gene: -; CDR3 DNA: TGTGCCAGCTCACCCCGAGGAGGTTTGACAGTTTTCTTTGGCCCCGATGAAAAACTGTTTTTT; CDR3 protein: CASSPRGGLTVFFGPDEKLFF